Each of the 19 T cell receptor beta chains below was sequenced from the same sample in a study of T cells in Graves' hyperthyroidism and ophthalmopathy. Using RNA transcripts as the source, TCR beta CDR3 regions were amplified. The TCR CDR3 first-round RT-PCR relied on the HTBI primer set. TCRdb re-analysed the multiplex PCR reads in MiXCR, keeping a single row per CDR3 protein. The table shows 400,000 or so distinct CDR3 sequences, with about 14% occurring only once. Sequencing was done on a sample of blood. The source is a man between 45 and 60 years old with Graves' ophthalmopathy.

This clonotype appeared many times. This chain joins TRBV2 and TRBJ2-1; 11 nucleotides line up with TRBD2. This CDR3 is built from 15 residues. In germline, CDR1 is SNHLY, CDR2 FYNNEI. V was pared by 6 bases and J by 6 bases, with 7 bases of the junction left unmatched. The CDR3 here is CASSPGLAGTNEQFF. CDR3 DNA: TGTGCCAGCAGCCCCGGACTAGCGGGTACCAATGAGCAGTTCTTC. Supplemented by reference TRBV2 and TRBJ2-1, the full variable domain reads EPEVTQTPSHQVTQMGQEVILRCVPISNHLYFYWYRQILGQKVEFLVSFYNNEISEKSEIFDDQFSVERPDGSNFTLKIRSTKLEDSAMYFCASSPGLAGTNEQFFGPGTRLTVL.

The chain employs TRBV6-1 and TRBJ2-7; TRBD1 might be the D (5 bases). Germline loops: CDR1 MNHNS, CDR2 SASEGT. The CDR3 extends over 14 amino acids. V gave up 3 bases and J gave up 0 bases, with 9 bases separating them. The CDR3 region is CASSEQGSSYEQYF. For the CDR3, the DNA is TGTGCCAGCAGTGAGCAGGGAAGCTCCTACGAGCAGTACTTC.

The sample holds many counts of this clonotype. The chain is built from TRBV3-1 and TRBJ1-4, with D perhaps TRBD1 (5 bases). The germline V and J ends were trimmed by 5 bases and 7 bases, with 11 bases remaining between them. CDR3 length: 13 residues. The germline V gene encodes CDR1 LGHDT and CDR2 YNNKEL (reference sequence). In nucleotides, the CDR3 is TGTGCCAGCAGCAATCGGGGGACTGAAAAACTGTTTTTT. Protein sequence: CASSNRGTEKLFF.

There are a few counts of this clonotype. This chain connects TRBV20-1 to TRBJ2-7; D possibly uses TRBD1 or TRBD2 (5 bases each). Per germline, CDR1 DFQATT and CDR2 SNEGSKA (reference sequence). V was shortened by 0 bases and J by 2 bases, with 11 bases between the two germline ends. The CDR3 has 14 amino acids. The CDR3 DNA reads TGCAGTGCTAGAGAGGGGGAGATCCCCTACGAGCAGTACTTC. Its translation is CSAREGEIPYEQYF.

There are a few counts of this clonotype. The genes are TRBV29-1 and TRBJ1-2, with no clear D. Germline CDR1 reads SQVTM; CDR2 reads ANQGSEA. There are 10 residues in the CDR3. Trimming pared 7 bases from V and 8 bases from J, leaving 11 bases between. The DNA of the CDR3 is TGCAGCGACGATAACAGCGGCTACACCTTC. The encoded protein is CSDDNSGYTF. Full variable domain (rest looked up from reference TRBV29-1 and TRBJ1-2): SAVISQKPSRDICQRGTSLTIQCQVDSQVTMMFWYRQQPGQSLTLIATANQGSEATYESGFVIDKFPISRPNLTFSTLTVSNMSPEDSSIYLCSDDNSGYTFGSGTRLTVV.

This clonotype was found many times. The chain couples TRBV20-1 to TRBJ2-1; D gene uncertain. The CDR3 covers 12 residues. Germline V lookup: CDR1 DFQATT, CDR2 SNEGSKA (reference sequence). Trimming took off 7 bases at V and 5 bases at J, with 12 bases between the two ends. The CDR3 reads CSVLELHNEQFF. Here the CDR3 DNA reads TGCAGTGTCTTGGAACTCCACAATGAGCAGTTCTTC.

The chain recombines TRBV18 with TRBJ2-3; 10 bases match TRBD2. V trimming: 1 base; J trimming: 2 bases; junction bases outside the gene matches: 12. The germline V gene encodes CDR1 KGHSH and CDR2 LQKENI. The CDR3 is 19 residues long. CDR3 sequence reads: CASSPLSGTSVSDTDTQYF. Written as DNA, the CDR3 is TGTGCCAGCTCACCACTTTCCGGGACTAGCGTAAGCGACACAGATACGCAGTATTTT.

This clonotype was counted ten times or more. This chain uses TRBV27 with TRBJ2-7; TRBD2 might be the D (5 bases). This CDR3 has 17 amino acids. Looked up from germline, CDR1 is MNHEY and CDR2 is SMNVEV (reference sequence). Deletions cut 0 bases from V and 1 base from J, with 16 bases between. CDR3 amino acids: CASSLSPPGITSYEQYF. The CDR3 DNA follows: TGTGCCAGCAGTTTATCCCCTCCCGGGATCACATCCTACGAGCAGTACTTC.

Remarks on this clonotype: A much larger clone differs from this one at a single base, so this may be a read error. This rearrangement joins TRBV10-3 to TRBJ2-3; 7 bases align to TRBD2. This CDR3 has 17 residues. Germline V gene data show CDR1 as ENHRY and CDR2 as SYGVKD. In DNA, the CDR3 is TGTACCATCAGCGAGCCAGGGAGGGGAACTAGCACAGATACGCAGTATTTT. This sequence encodes CTISEPGRGTSTDTQYF.

This chain joins TRBV7-9 and TRBJ2-5; D gene uncertain. CDR1 and CDR2 from the germline V gene are SEHNR and FQNEAQ (reference sequence). Trimming removed 5 bases from V and 7 bases from J, with 17 bases in between. The CDR3 contains 14 residues. CDR3 region: CASSPPDWASTQYF. CDR3 in DNA: TGTGCCAGCAGCCCACCAGACTGGGCTTCGACCCAGTACTTC.

To note about this clonotype: A much larger clone differs from this one at a single base, so this may be a read error. The V call is TRBV28, the J call TRBJ2-7, with 7 bases identical to TRBD1. CDR3 length equals 12 residues. CDR1 and CDR2 (germline): MDHEN, SYDVKM. Trimming took 7 bases from V and 8 from J; bases not matched to a gene: 8. This CDR3 is CASKPQGGQQYF. The CDR3 bases are TGTGCCAGCAAACCCCAAGGGGGCCAGCAGTACTTC.

This chain joins TRBV19 and TRBJ2-7, with TRBD2 matching 9 bases. CDR1 and CDR2 (germline): LNHDA, SQIVND (reference sequence). CDR3 size: 15 residues. V was pared by 1 base and J by 4 bases, with 5 bases of the junction left unmatched. Here the CDR3 DNA reads TGTGCCAGTAGTATAGTGGCTAGCGGGATGTACGAGCAGTACTTC. Encoded protein: CASSIVASGMYEQYF.

The rearrangement links TRBV25-1 to TRBJ1-6; no firm D call. The CDR3 loop spans 15 amino acids. CDR1 and CDR2 from the germline V gene are MGHDK and SYGVNS. Trimming cost V 4 bases and J 9 bases, with 16 bases left between them. The CDR3: CASSGSRGRGSPLHF. The CDR3 DNA reads as TGTGCCAGCAGTGGGTCACGAGGGAGAGGTTCACCCCTCCACTTT. The variable domain in full, completed from reference TRBV25-1 and TRBJ1-6, reads EADIYQTPRYLVIGTGKKITLECSQTMGHDKMYWYQQDPGMELHLIHYSYGVNSTEKGDLSSESTVSRIRTEHFPLTLESARPSHTSQYLCASSGSRGRGSPLHFGNGTRLTVT.

This clonotype came up a few times. The rearrangement uses TRBV19 and TRBJ2-7; 8 nucleotides align to TRBD1. The CDR3 spans 12 residues. Germline CDR1 LNHDA, CDR2 SQIVND (reference sequence). CDR3 bases: TGTGCTAATTCCGGACAGGGAAGCGAGCAGTACTTC. It specifies CANSGQGSEQYF.

By its share, this clonotype is medium-sized. The rearrangement uses TRBV3-1 and TRBJ2-1; 13 bases align to TRBD2. Germline CDR1 LGHDT, CDR2 YNNKEL (reference sequence). The V and J ends lost 5 bases and 9 bases, in that order; junction bases with no gene match: 4. This CDR3 region has 14 residues. The CDR3 protein is CASSSRTSGSEQFF. Here the CDR3 DNA reads TGTGCCAGCAGCTCTCGGACTAGCGGGAGTGAGCAGTTCTTC.

Only a few counts were recorded for this clonotype. The chain is built from TRBV15 and TRBJ2-7, with unresolved D. The CDR3 totals 14 residues. The germline V gene has CDR1 LNHNV and CDR2 YYDKDF (reference sequence). V was cut by 0 bases and J by 2 bases, with 8 bases left in between. The CDR3 sequence is CATSRDKTPYEQYF. CDR3 bases: TGTGCCACCAGCAGAGATAAGACTCCCTACGAGCAGTACTTC.

This clonotype has more than one count but fewer than ten. The chain employs TRBV4-2 and TRBJ2-5, with D unclear. CDR3 size: 11 residues. Trimming left V 3 bases short and J 10 bases short, with 9 bases between. The V gene's germline CDR1 is LGHNA and CDR2 YNFKEQ. Here the CDR3 DNA reads TGTGCCAGCAGCCAGGGTAACTTCCAGTACTTC. Its protein is CASSQGNFQYF.

This rearrangement joins TRBV12-3 or TRBV12-4 to TRBJ2-5; 8 nucleotides agree with TRBD2. Trimming removed 7 bases from V and 8 bases from J; junction bases left unmatched: 12. The CDR3 totals 14 residues. This chain's CDR3 is CASNIPGGGGTQYF. For the CDR3, the DNA is TGTGCCAGCAACATCCCGGGGGGGGGTGGCACCCAGTACTTC.

This rearrangement joins TRBV6-2 or TRBV6-3 to TRBJ1-5, with TRBD1 as a possible D gene (5 bases). CDR1 MNHEY and CDR2 SVGEGT come from the germline V gene. V was clipped by 6 bases and J by 6 bases, with 15 bases between them. The CDR3 contains 14 residues. CDR3 sequence reads: CASSPGGVGQPQHF. The DNA for the CDR3 is TGTGCCAGCAGCCCCGGGGGGGTCGGTCAGCCCCAGCATTTT.